Listed below are T cell receptor beta chains from one sample, sequenced in a study. TCRdb analysed the reads with MiXCR anew, one entry per CDR3 protein. In the table there are a few hundred distinct CDR3 sequences, about 30% of which are singletons. The specimen was CD8+ T cells (not recorded whether cultured). These receptors all come from a male donor. The CDR3 runs from the conserved cysteine through the conserved F or W. A D gene is named only where the DNA matches it firmly. Clone size appears in some rows only: once, few, many, or a class for an expanded clone.

v_gene	j_gene	d_gene	abundance	CDR3nt	CDR3aa
TRBV7-2	TRBJ1-5	NA	few	TGTGCCAGCAGCCCATATAGCAATCAGCCCCAGCATTTT	CASSPYSNQPQHF
TRBV6-6	TRBJ1-1	TRBD1	medium-sized	TGTGCCAGCAATAGCGACAGGGACGACCTTTTGAACACTGAAGCTTTCTTT	CASNSDRDDLLNTEAFF
TRBV12-5	TRBJ2-2	NA	many	TGTGCTAGTGGTTTGGTACCAACAACCGGGGAGCTGTTTTTT	CASGLVPTTGELFF
TRBV9	TRBJ1-1	NA	few	TGTGCCAGCAGCGTAGCTGAGGGAGGGGAAGCTTTCTTT	CASSVAEGGEAFF
TRBV20-1	TRBJ2-1	TRBD2	many	TGCAGTGCTAGAGTTGAACACGGGTTAGCGGGGTCCTACAATGAGCAGTTCTTC	CSARVEHGLAGSYNEQFF
TRBV29-1	TRBJ2-1	TRBD2	NA	TGCAGCGTGGTGGGGACTATCAATGAGCAGTTCTTC	CSVVGTINEQFF
TRBV27	TRBJ1-5	NA	NA	TGTGCCAGCAGTTTGAGTCGAAATCAGCCCCAGCATTTT	CASSLSRNQPQHF
TRBV19	TRBJ1-1	TRBD1	medium-sized	TGTGCCAGTAGTATCGGGACAGGTTTTCACACTGAAGCTTTCTTT	CASSIGTGFHTEAFF
TRBV27	TRBJ1-2	TRBD1	NA	TGTGCCAGCAGGGCTCAGGGGGCGTACTATGGCTACACCTTC	CASRAQGAYYGYTF
TRBV7-3	TRBJ2-1	TRBD2	NA	TGTGCCAGCAGTTCAACTGGCGGGGGGTCGTATGAGCAGTTCTTC	CASSSTGGGSYEQFF
TRBV27	TRBJ2-7	NA	NA	TGTGCCAGCAGTCTAGGAGATTCCTACGAGCAGTACTTC	CASSLGDSYEQYF
TRBV10-2	TRBJ2-5	TRBD2	many	TGCGCCAGCAGTGACGGTAGCGGGGCCTTAGAGACCCAGTACTTC	CASSDGSGALETQYF
TRBV20-1	TRBJ2-1	TRBD2	NA	TGCAGTGCTAGAGTCGAGCTTGGGACTAGCGGGCAACTAAGCCCCTACAATGAGCAGTTCTTC	CSARVELGTSGQLSPYNEQFF
TRBV15	TRBJ2-4	TRBD1	medium-sized	TGTGCCACCAGCAGAGAAAGTGGGACAGGGGGCCCCATTCAGTACTTC	CATSRESGTGGPIQYF
TRBV29-1	TRBJ2-2	NA	few	TGCAGCTCCAGTACAGAGACCGGGGAGCTGTTTTTT	CSSSTETGELFF
TRBV5-1	TRBJ2-3	TRBD1	few	TGCGCCAGCAGCCTAGGACAGGCACTCACAGATACGCAGTATTTT	CASSLGQALTDTQYF
TRBV6-6	TRBJ2-6	TRBD1	large	TGTGCCAGCAGTTACTGGGACAGGGGTTCTGGGGCCAACGTCCTGACTTTC	CASSYWDRGSGANVLTF
TRBV7-2	TRBJ2-5	NA	NA	TGTGCCAGCAGTCAACAGCTCTGGGAGACCCAGTACTTT	CASSQQLWETQYF
TRBV6-5	TRBJ1-2	NA	many	TGTGCCAGCAGTTACTCGGAGGTCTATGGCTACACCTTC	CASSYSEVYGYTF
TRBV7-7	TRBJ2-4	NA	few	TGTGCTAGCAGCGCTCGGTCCAAAAACATTCAGTACTTC	CASSARSKNIQYF
TRBV27	TRBJ2-7	NA	NA	TGTGCCAGCAGTCCAGCGGCGGGAACTCCCCGCGAGCAGTACTTC	CASSPAAGTPREQYF
TRBV28	TRBJ1-1	NA	many	TGTGCCAGCAGCCAACAGGGTTATACTGAAGCTTTCTTT	CASSQQGYTEAFF
TRBV12-3/TRBV12-4	TRBJ2-5	NA	many	TGTGCCAGCGGGGTGGGGCCCCAAGAGACCCAGTACTTC	CASGVGPQETQYF
TRBV20-1	TRBJ2-3	TRBD1	NA	TGCAGTGCTAGAGATGGCGGGACAGGGGTTGGCCGGGTAGATACGCAGTATTTT	CSARDGGTGVGRVDTQYF
TRBV30	TRBJ1-2	NA	NA	TGTGCCTGGAGTGTACACGAGTGGCAGGCTAACTATGGCTACACCTTC	CAWSVHEWQANYGYTF
TRBV27	TRBJ1-1	NA	once	TGTGCCAGAAGTTTAGGGGGGTACACTGAAGCTTTCTTT	CARSLGGYTEAFF
TRBV6-5	TRBJ1-2	TRBD1	medium-sized	TGTGCCAGCAATCAAGTTACCGGGACAGAGGCCTATGGCTACACCTTC	CASNQVTGTEAYGYTF
TRBV2	TRBJ1-2	NA	many	TGTGCCAGCAGTGATAAGGCTCGAGGGGGCTACACCTTC	CASSDKARGGYTF
TRBV7-6	TRBJ2-5	NA	many	TGTGCCAGCAGCTTAGAGGCACGAAGCAACAAAGAGACCCAGTACTTC	CASSLEARSNKETQYF
TRBV24-1	TRBJ2-3	TRBD2	medium-sized	TGTGCCACCTCGCCTGGGTTAGCGGGGGGCTGGTCAGATACGCAGTATTTT	CATSPGLAGGWSDTQYF
TRBV5-6	TRBJ1-2	NA	many	TGTGCCAGCAGCTTGGGGGGCACTTGGTATGGCTACACCTTC	CASSLGGTWYGYTF
TRBV30	TRBJ1-2	NA	NA	TGTGCCTGCTTTGAGAACTATGGCTACAACTTC	CACFENYGYNF
TRBV5-1	TRBJ2-1	TRBD1	NA	TGCTCCAGCAGCTTGAGCAGGGGGCCCTACAATGAGCAGTTCTTC	CSSSLSRGPYNEQFF
TRBV5-6	TRBJ1-2	NA	NA	TGTTCCAGCAGCTTGGGGGACACTTGGTATGGCTACACATTC	CSSSLGDTWYGYTF
TRBV15	TRBJ2-4	TRBD1	NA	TGTGCCACTAGCAGAGAAAGTGGGACAGGGGGCCACATTCAGTACTTC	CATSRESGTGGHIQYF
TRBV12-3/TRBV12-4	TRBJ2-3	NA	large	TGTGCCAGCAGTTTAGACCCGTCGCTGTTCGCAACAGATACGCAGTATTTT	CASSLDPSLFATDTQYF
TRBV3-1	TRBJ2-1	NA	many	TGTGGCAGCAGCCAAGCAGGGATGGCTGAGCAGTTCTTC	CGSSQAGMAEQFF
TRBV9	TRBJ2-1	NA	NA	TGTGCCAGCAGCACCGTAGGGGGGGACAATGAGCAGTTCTTC	CASSTVGGDNEQFF
TRBV5-1	TRBJ2-3	TRBD1	once	TGCGCCAGCAGCCTAGGACAGGCACTCACACATACGCAGTATTTT	CASSLGQALTHTQYF
TRBV6-5	TRBJ1-2	TRBD1	NA	TGTGCCAGCAGCCTGCAGACAGGGGGCGCCTATGGCTACACCTTC	CASSLQTGGAYGYTF